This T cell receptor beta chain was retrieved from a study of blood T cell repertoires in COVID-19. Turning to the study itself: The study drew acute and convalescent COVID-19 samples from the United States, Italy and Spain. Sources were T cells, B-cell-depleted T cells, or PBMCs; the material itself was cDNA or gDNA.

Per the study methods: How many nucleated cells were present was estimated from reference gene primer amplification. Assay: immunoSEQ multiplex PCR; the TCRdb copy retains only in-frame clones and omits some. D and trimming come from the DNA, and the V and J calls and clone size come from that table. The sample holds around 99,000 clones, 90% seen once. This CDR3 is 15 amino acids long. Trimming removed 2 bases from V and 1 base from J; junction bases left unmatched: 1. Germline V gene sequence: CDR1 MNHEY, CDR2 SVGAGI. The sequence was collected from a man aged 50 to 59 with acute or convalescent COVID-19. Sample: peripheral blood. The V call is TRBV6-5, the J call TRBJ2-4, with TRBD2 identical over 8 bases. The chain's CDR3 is CASSYQREAKNIQYF. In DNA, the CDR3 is TGTGCCAGCAGTTACCAGCGGGAGGCCAAAAACATTCAGTACTTC.